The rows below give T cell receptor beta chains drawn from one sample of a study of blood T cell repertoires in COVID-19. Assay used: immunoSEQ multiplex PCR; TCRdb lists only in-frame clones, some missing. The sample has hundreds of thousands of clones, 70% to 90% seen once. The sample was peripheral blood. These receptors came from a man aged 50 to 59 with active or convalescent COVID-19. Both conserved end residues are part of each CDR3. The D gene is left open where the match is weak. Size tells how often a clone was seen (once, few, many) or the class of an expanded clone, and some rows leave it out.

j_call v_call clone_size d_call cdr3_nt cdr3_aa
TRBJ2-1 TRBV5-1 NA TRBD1 TGCGCCAGCAGCTTGGATCCTGGGACAGGGGTCGATGAGCAGTTCTTC CASSLDPGTGVDEQFF
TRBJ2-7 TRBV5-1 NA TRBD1 TGCGCCAGCAGCTTGGATCGGACAGGGACAAGGGAGCAGTACTTC CASSLDRTGTREQYF
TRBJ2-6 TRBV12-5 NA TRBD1 TGTGCTAGTGGTTCCACCCCAGGGGGCTCTGGGGCCAACGTCCTGACTTTC CASGSTPGGSGANVLTF
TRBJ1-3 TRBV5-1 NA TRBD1 TGCGCCAGCAGCTTACAGGGGGGAGGAAACACCATATATTTT CASSLQGGGNTIYF
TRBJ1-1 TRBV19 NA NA TGTGCCAGTAGTACGGACCGACAGATTAACACTGAAGCTTTCTTT CASSTDRQINTEAFF
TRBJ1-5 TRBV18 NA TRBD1 TGTGCCAGCTCACCAGGACAGGGGGCATGGAACAATCAGCCCCAGCATTTT CASSPGQGAWNNQPQHF
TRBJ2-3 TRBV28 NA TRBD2 TGTGCCAGCAGTTTATGGAGGCCTAGCGGGAGTTTTGGGTCTGGAGATACGCAGTATTTT CASSLWRPSGSFGSGDTQYF
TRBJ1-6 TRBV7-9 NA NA TGTGCCAGCAGCCCTCAGGGGCCGGTTCGCAATTCACCCCTCCACTTT CASSPQGPVRNSPLHF
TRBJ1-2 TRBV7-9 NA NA TGTGCCAGCAGCGCCGACGGGAACTATGGCTACACCTTC CASSADGNYGYTF
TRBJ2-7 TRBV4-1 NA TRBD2 TGCGCCAGCAGCCACCGGGAGGGGGTGTACGAGCAGTACTTC CASSHREGVYEQYF
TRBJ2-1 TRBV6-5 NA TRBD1 TGTGCCAGCAGAGACCCAGGGGGCTGGAATGAGCAGTTCTTC CASRDPGGWNEQFF
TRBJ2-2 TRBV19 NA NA TGTGCCAGTAGTAAAGTGGGCCTCACCGGGGAGCTGTTTTTT CASSKVGLTGELFF
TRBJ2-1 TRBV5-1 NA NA TGCGCCAGCAGCTTAGGCGGGACCTTTGAGCAGTTCTTC CASSLGGTFEQFF
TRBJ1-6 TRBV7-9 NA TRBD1 TGTGCCAGCAGCTTTTGGGACAGCTCGAATTCACCCCTCCACTTT CASSFWDSSNSPLHF
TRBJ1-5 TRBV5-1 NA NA TGCGCCAGCAGCTTGGTCCCAGGGCCCCAGCCCCAGCATTTT CASSLVPGPQPQHF
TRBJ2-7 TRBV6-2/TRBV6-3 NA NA TGTGCCAGCAGCCCCCACAGCGGGCTTTCCTACGAGCAGTACTTC CASSPHSGLSYEQYF
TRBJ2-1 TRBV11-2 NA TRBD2 TGTGCCAGCACCGTTAGCGGGTCCTACAATGAGCAGTTCTTC CASTVSGSYNEQFF
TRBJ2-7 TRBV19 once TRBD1 TGTGCCAGTAGTATTATCTTTGGACAGGGTTACGAGCAGTACTTC CASSIIFGQGYEQYF
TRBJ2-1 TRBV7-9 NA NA TGTGCCAGCAGTCTCCGGGGGGCAGGGCAGAATGAGCAGTTCTTC CASSLRGAGQNEQFF
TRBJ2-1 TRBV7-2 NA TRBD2 TGTGCCAGCAGCTACGGGGGGTTGCAGTTCTTC CASSYGGLQFF
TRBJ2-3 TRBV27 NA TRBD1 TGTGCCAGCAGTTTTAGGGGGACAGGCACAGATACGCAGTATTTT CASSFRGTGTDTQYF
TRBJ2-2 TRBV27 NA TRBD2 TGTGCCAGCAGTCCTCATCTTAGCGGGAGTGGGGAGCTGTTTTTT CASSPHLSGSGELFF
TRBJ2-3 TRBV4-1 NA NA TGCGCCAGCAGCCAAGTGGGCCGGACACCCACAGATACGCAGTATTTT CASSQVGRTPTDTQYF
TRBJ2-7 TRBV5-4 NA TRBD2 TGTGCCAGCAGCCCATGGACTAGCGGGGACTCTCAGTACTTC CASSPWTSGDSQYF
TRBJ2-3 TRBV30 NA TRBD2 TGTGCCTGGAGCCGAGGGAGTAGCGGGAGCTTTGATACGCAGTATTTT CAWSRGSSGSFDTQYF
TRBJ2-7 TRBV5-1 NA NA TGCGCCAGCAGCCCGACAGCCCCGGGGGCCTACGAGCAGTACTTC CASSPTAPGAYEQYF
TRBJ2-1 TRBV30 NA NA TGTGCCTGGAGTTCCAACGGGGGTTATGAGCAGTTCTTC CAWSSNGGYEQFF
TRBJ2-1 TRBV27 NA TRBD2 TGTGCCAGCAGAAGTTGGACTAGCGGGAGGAAAAACAATGAGCAGTTCTTC CASRSWTSGRKNNEQFF
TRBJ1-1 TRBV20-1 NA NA TGCAGTGGGACTTTGAACACTGAAGCTTTCTTT CSGTLNTEAFF
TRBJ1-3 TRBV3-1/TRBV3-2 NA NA TGTGCCAGCAGCCAAGCGCGGTGGCAAGCCGGAAACACCATATATTTT CASSQARWQAGNTIYF
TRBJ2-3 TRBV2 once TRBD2 TGTGCCAGCAAGCCCAACACGGTCGGGGGGAGCACAGATACGCAGTATTTT CASKPNTVGGSTDTQYF
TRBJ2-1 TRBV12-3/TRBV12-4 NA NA TGTGCCAGCAGACATCTAGGAACTGAGCAGTTCTTC CASRHLGTEQFF
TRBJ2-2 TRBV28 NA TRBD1 TGTGCCAGCAGGTACACAGGGGTACGCGGGGAGCTGTTTTTT CASRYTGVRGELFF
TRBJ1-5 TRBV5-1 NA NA TGCGCCAGCAGCTTGGATACGGGGGATCAACCCCAGCATTTT CASSLDTGDQPQHF
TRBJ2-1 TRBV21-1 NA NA TGTGCCAGCAGCAAAGATCGGTCGGTGTGCGGGTACAATGAGCAGTTCTTC CASSKDRSVCGYNEQFF
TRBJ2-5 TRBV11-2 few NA TGTGCCAGCAGCCTCCCGGGGGATTGGGAGACCCAGTACTTC CASSLPGDWETQYF
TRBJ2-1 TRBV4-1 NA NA TGCGCCAGCAGCCAAGGGAGGGGCTTCTACAATGAGCAGTTCTTC CASSQGRGFYNEQFF
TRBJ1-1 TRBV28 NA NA TGTGCCAGCAGGTCGACAGGACTGAACACTGAAGCTTTCTTT CASRSTGLNTEAFF
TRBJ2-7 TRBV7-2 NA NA TGTGCCAGCAGCTTAACAGTAGGATACGAGCAGTACTTC CASSLTVGYEQYF
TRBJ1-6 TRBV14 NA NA TGTGCCAGCAGCCAGCTCGGGGGGGATTCACCCCTCCACTTT CASSQLGGDSPLHF
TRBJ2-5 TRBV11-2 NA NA TGTGCCAGCAGCTTAGAGGGTGCGGGACCGTTAGGGACCCAGTACTTC CASSLEGAGPLGTQYF